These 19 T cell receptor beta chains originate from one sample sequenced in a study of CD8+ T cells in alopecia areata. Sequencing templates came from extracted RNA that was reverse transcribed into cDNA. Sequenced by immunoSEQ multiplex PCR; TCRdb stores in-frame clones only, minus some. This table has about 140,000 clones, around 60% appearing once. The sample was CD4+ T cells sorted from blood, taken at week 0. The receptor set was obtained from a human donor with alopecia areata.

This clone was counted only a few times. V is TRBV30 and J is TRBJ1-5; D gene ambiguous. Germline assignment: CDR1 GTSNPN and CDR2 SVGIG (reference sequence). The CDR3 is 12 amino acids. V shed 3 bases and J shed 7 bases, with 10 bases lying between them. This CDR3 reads CAWSWKEQPQHF. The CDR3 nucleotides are TGTGCCTGGAGCTGGAAGGAGCAGCCCCAGCATTTT. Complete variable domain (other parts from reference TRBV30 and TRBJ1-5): SQTIHQWPATLVQPVGSPLSLECTVEGTSNPNLYWYRQAAGRGLQLLFYSVGIGQISSEVPQNLSASRPQDRQFILSSKKLLLSDSGFYLCAWSWKEQPQHFGDGTRLSIL.

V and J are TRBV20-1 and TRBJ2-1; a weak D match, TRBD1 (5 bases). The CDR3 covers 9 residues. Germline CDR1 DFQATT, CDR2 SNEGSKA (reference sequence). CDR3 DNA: TGCAAGGGGCCCGATGAGCAGTTCTTC. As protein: CKGPDEQFF.

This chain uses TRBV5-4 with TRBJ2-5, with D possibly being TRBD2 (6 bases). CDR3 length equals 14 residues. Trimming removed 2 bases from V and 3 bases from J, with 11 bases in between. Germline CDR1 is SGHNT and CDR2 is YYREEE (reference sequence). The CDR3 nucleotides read TGTGCCAGCAGCTTAGGAGGGCGCAAAGAGACCCAGTACTTC. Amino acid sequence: CASSLGGRKETQYF.

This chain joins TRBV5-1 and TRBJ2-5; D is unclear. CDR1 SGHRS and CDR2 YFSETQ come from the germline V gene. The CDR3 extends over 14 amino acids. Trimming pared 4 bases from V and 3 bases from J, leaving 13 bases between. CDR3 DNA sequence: TGCGCCAGCAGCCCTACGAGGTTGAAAGAGACCCAGTACTTC. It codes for CASSPTRLKETQYF.

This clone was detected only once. The CDR3 sequence is CASSLGFSRSNEKLFF. CDR3 DNA: TGTGCCAGCAGCTTAGGGTTTTCAAGATCTAATGAAAAACTGTTTTTT. The chain couples TRBV7-2 to TRBJ1-4; D remains unclear. V was pared by 1 base and J by 3 bases, with 12 bases between. CDR3 length equals 16 residues. Germline V lookup: CDR1 SGHTA, CDR2 FQGNSA.

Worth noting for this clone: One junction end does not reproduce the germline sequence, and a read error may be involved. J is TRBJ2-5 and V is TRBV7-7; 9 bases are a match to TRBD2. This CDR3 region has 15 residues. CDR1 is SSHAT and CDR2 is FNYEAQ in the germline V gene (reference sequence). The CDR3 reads CASSYNSGGRGTQYF. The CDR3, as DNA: TGTGCTAGCAGCTATAACAGCGGGGGGAGAGGGACCCAGTACTTC.

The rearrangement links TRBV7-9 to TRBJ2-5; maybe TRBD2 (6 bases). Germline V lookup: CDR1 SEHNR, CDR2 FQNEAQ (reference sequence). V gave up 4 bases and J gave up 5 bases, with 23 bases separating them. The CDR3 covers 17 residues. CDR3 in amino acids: CASSSLPLAIFGETQYF. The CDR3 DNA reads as TGTGCCAGCAGCTCCCTACCGCTAGCGATTTTTGGGGAGACCCAGTACTTC.

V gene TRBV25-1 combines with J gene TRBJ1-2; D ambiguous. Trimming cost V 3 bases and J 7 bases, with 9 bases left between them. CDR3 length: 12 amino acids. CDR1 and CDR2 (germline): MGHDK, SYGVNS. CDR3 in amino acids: CASSESTLGYTF. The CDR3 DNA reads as TGTGCCAGCAGTGAGTCGACCCTTGGCTACACCTTC.

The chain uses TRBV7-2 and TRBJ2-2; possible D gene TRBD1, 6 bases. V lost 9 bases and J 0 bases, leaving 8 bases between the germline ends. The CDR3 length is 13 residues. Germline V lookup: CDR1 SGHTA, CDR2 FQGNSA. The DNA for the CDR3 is TGTGCCAGTACAGGGTCGAACACCGGGGAGCTGTTTTTT. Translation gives CASTGSNTGELFF.

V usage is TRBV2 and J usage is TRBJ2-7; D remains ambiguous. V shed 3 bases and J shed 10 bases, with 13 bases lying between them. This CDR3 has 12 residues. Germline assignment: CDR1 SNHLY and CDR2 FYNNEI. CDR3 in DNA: TGTGCCAGCAGTGACGTTCTAGTTTTCCAGTACTTC. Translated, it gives CASSDVLVFQYF.

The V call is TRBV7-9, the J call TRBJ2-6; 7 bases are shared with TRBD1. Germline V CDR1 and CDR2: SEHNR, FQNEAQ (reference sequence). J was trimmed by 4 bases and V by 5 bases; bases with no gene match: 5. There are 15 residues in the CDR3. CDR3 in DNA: TGTGCCAGCAGCCTCCAGGGGGTAGGGGCCAACGTCCTGACTTTC. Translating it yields CASSLQGVGANVLTF.

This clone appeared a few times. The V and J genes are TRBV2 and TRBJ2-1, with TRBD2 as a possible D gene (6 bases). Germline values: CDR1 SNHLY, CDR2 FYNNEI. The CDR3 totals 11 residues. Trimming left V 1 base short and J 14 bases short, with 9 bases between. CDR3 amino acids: CASSEGGNKFF. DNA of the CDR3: TGTGCCAGCAGTGAAGGCGGGAACAAGTTCTTC.

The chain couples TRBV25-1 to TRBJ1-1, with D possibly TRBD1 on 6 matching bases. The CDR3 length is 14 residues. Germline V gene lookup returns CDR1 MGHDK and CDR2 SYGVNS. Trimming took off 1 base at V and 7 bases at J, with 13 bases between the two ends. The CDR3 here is CASSELGGHDEAFF. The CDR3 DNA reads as TGTGCCAGCAGTGAATTAGGGGGACACGATGAAGCTTTCTTT.

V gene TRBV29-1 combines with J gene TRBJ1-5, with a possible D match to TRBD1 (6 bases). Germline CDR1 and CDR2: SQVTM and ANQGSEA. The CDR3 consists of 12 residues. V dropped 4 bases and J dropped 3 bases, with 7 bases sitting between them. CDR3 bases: TGCAGCGTTGGACAGGTCAATCAGCCCCAGCATTTT. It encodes CSVGQVNQPQHF.

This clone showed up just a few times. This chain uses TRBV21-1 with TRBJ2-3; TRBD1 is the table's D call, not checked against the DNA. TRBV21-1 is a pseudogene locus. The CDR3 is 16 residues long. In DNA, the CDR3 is TGTGCCAGCAGCCTTAGGGGGTCTTCTAGCACAGATACGCAGTATTTT. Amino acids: CASSLRGSSSTDTQYF.

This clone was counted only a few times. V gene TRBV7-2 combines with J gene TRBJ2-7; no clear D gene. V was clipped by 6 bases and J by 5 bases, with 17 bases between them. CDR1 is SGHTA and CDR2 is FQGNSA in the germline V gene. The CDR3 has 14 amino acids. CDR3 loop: CASSSPPRRDEQYF. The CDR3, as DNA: TGTGCCAGCAGTTCCCCACCCCGCCGGGACGAGCAGTACTTC.

The CDR3 sequence is CASSIDNRVAAGELFF. Here the CDR3 DNA reads TGTGCCAGTAGTATCGACAACAGGGTGGCGGCCGGGGAGCTGTTTTTT. The V gene is TRBV19, the J gene TRBJ2-2; D may be TRBD1 (6 bases). Germline CDR1 reads LNHDA; CDR2 reads SQIVND (reference sequence). Trimming took off 3 bases at V and 6 bases at J, with 17 bases between the two ends. The CDR3 totals 16 residues.

CDR3 in DNA: TGTGCCATCAGTGAGAGCGGGAGTCGGGCTGATACGCAGTATTTT. This codes for CAISESGSRADTQYF. J is TRBJ2-3 and V is TRBV10-3; TRBD2 aligns across 8 bases. The CDR3 contains 15 residues. The germline CDR1 and CDR2 sequences are ENHRY and SYGVKD. Trimming cost V 2 bases and J 6 bases; bases outside gene matches: 7.

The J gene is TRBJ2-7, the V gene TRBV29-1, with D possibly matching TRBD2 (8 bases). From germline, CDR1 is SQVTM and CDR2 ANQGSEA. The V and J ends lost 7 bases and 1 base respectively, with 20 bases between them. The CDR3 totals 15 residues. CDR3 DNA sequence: TGCAGCGCCAAGACAGGGACTAGTTCATCCTACGAGCAGTACTTC. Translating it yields CSAKTGTSSSYEQYF.